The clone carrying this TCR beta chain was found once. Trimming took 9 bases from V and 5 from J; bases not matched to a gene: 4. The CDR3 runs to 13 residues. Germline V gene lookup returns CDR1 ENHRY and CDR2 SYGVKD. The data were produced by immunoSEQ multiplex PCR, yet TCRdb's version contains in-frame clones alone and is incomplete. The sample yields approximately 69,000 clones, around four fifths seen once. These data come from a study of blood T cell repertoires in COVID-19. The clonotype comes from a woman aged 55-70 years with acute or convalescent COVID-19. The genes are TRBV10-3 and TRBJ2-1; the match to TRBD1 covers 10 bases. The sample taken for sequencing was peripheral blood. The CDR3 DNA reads TGTGCCATTGGGACAGGGGCTAACAATGAGCAGTTCTTC. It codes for CAIGTGANNEQFF.